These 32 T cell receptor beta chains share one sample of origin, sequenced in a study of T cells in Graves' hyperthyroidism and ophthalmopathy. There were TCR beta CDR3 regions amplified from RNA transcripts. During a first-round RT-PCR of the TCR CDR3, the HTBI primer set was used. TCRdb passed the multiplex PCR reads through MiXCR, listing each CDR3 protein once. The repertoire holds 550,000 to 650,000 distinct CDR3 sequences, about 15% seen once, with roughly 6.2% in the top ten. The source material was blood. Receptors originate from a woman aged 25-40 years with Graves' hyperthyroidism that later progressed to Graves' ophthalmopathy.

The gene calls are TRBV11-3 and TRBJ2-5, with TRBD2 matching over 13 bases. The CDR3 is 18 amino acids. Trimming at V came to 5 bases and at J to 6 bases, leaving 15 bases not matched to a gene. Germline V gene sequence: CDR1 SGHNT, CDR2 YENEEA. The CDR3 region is CASSLGLAGVPLLKTQYF. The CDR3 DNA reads TGTGCCAGCAGCCTCGGACTAGCGGGAGTCCCTCTCCTGAAGACCCAGTACTTC.

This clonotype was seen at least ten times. This CDR3 is CASSLVGYNQPQHF. The CDR3 DNA is TGTGCCAGCAGTTTGGTGGGGTATAATCAGCCCCAGCATTTT. The chain joins TRBV27 to TRBJ1-5; the D is unclear. The CDR3 loop spans 14 amino acids. Germline V CDR1 and CDR2: MNHEY, SMNVEV (reference sequence). Trimming removed 3 bases from V and 4 bases from J, with 10 bases in between.

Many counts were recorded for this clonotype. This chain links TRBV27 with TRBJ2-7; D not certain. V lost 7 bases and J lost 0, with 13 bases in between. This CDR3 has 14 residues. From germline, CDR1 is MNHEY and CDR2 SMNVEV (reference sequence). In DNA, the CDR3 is TGTGCCAGCACCCCCGGACCGGGCTCCTACGAGCAGTACTTC. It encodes CASTPGPGSYEQYF.

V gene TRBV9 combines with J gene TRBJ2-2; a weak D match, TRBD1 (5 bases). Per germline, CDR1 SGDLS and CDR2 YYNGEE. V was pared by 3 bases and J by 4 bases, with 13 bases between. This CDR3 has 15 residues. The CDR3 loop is CASSGLGRGTGELFF. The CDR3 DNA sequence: TGTGCCAGCAGCGGCCTGGGAAGGGGCACCGGGGAGCTGTTTTTT.

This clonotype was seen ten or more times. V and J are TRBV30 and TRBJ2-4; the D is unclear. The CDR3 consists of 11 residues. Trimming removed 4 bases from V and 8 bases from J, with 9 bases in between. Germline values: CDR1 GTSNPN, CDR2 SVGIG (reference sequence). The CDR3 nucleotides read TGTGCCTGGAAACATGATGACATTCAGTACTTC. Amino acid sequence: CAWKHDDIQYF. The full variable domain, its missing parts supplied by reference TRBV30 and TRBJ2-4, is SQTIHQWPATLVQPVGSPLSLECTVEGTSNPNLYWYRQAAGRGLQLLFYSVGIGQISSEVPQNLSASRPQDRQFILSSKKLLLSDSGFYLCAWKHDDIQYFGAGTRLSVL.

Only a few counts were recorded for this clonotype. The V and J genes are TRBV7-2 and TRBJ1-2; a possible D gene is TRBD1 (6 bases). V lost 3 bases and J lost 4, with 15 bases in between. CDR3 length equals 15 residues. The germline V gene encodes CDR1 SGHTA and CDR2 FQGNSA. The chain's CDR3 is CASSLGTPNTYGYTF. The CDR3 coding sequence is TGTGCCAGCAGCTTGGGGACACCTAACACCTATGGCTACACCTTC.

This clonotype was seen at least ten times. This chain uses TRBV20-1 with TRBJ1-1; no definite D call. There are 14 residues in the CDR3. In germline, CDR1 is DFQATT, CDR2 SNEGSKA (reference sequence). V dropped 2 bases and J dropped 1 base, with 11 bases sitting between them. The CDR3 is CSARPIFPNTEAFF. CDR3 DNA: TGCAGTGCTAGACCTATATTTCCGAACACTGAAGCTTTCTTT.

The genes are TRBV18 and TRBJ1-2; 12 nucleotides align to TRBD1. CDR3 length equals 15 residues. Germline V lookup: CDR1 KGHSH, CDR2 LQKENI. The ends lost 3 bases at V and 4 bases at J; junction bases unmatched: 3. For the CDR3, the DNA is TGTGCCAGCTCACCCGGGGGACAGGGGGCCTATGGCTACACCTTC. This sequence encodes CASSPGGQGAYGYTF.

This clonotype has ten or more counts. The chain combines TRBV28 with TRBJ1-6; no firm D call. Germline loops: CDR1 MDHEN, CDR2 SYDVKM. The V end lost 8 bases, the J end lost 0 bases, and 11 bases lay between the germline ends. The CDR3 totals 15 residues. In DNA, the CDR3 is TGTGCCAGCCACACCCCATCCTCCTATAATTCACCCCTCCACTTT. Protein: CASHTPSSYNSPLHF.

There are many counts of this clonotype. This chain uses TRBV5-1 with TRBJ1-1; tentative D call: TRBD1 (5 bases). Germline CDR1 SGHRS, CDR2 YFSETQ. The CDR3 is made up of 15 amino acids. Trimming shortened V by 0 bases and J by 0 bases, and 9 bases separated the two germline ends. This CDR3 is CASSLGGVMNTEAFF. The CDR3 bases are TGCGCCAGCAGCTTGGGGGGGGTGATGAACACTGAAGCTTTCTTT.

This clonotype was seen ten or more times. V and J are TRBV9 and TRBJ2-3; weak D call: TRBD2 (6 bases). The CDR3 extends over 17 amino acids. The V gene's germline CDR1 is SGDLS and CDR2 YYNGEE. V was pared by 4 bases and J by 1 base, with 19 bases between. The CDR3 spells CASSPLEGRYRTDTQYF. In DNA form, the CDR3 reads TGTGCCAGCAGCCCGCTTGAAGGGAGGTACCGCACAGATACGCAGTATTTT.

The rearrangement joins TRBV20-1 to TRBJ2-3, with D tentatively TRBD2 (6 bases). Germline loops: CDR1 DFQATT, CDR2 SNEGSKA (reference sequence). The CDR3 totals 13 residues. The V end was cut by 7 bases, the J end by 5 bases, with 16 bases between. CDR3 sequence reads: CSVSGVGQDTQYF. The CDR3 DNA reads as TGCAGTGTTTCGGGGGTGGGCCAAGATACGCAGTATTTT.

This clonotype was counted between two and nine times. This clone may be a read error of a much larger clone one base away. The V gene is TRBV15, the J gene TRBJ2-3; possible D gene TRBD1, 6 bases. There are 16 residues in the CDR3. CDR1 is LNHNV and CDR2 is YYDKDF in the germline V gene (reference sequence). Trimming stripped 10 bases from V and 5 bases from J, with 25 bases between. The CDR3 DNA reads TGTGCCAGCTCACCACCGAGCGGAAGGGGGAGAGATACGCAGTATTTT. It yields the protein CASSPPSGRGRDTQYF.

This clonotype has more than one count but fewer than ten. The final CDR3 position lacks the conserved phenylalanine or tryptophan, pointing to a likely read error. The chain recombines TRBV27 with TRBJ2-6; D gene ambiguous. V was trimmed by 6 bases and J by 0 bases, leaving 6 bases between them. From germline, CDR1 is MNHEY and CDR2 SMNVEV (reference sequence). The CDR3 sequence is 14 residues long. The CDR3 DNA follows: TGTGCCAGCAGCCCCAGCTCTGGGGCCAACGTCCTGACTTCC. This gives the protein CASSPSSGANVLTS.

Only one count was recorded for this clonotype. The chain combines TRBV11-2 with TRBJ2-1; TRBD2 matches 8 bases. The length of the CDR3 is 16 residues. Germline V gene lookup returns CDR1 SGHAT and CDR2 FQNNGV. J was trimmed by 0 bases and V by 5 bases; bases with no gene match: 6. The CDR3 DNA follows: TGTGCCAGCAGCCCGACTAGCGCAAGCTCCTACAATGAGCAGTTCTTC. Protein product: CASSPTSASSYNEQFF.

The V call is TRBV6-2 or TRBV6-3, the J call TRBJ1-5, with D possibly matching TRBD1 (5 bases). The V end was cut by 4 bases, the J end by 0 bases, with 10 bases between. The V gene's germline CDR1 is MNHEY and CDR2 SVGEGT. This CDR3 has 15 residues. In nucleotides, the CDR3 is TGTGCCAGCAGTTTCAGACAGTCTAGCAATCAGCCCCAGCATTTT. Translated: CASSFRQSSNQPQHF.

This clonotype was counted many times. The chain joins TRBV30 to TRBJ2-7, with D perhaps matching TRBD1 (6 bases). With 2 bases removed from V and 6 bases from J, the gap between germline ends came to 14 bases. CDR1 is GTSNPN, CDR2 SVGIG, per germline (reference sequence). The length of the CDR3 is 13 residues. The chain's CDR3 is CAWSTTKGVEQYF. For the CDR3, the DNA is TGTGCCTGGAGTACCACAAAGGGGGTCGAGCAGTACTTC.

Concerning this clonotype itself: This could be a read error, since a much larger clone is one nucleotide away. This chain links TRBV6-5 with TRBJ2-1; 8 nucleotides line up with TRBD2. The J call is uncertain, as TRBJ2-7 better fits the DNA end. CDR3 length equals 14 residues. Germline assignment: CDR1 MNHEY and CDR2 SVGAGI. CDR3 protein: CASSWTSSYNEQYF. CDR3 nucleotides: TGTGCCAGCAGTTGGACTAGCTCCTACAATGAGCAGTACTTC.

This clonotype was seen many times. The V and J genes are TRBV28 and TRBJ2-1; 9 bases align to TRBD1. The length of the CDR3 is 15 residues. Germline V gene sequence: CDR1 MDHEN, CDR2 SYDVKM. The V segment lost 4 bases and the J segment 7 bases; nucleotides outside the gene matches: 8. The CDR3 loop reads CASSSQGANGNEQFF. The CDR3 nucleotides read TGTGCCAGCAGTTCACAGGGGGCTAATGGGAATGAGCAGTTCTTC.

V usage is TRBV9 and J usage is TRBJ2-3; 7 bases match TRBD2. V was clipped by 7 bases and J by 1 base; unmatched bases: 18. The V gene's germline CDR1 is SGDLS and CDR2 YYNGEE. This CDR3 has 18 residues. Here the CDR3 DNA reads TGTGCCAGCGGCCCCCAGGAGGGAGGGCGGATAGGCACAGATACGCAGTATTTT. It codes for CASGPQEGGRIGTDTQYF.

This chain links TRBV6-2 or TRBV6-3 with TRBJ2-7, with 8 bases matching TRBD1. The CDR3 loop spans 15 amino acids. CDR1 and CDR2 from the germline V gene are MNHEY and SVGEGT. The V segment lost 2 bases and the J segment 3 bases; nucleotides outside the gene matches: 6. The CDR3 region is CASSYLQGAHYEQYF. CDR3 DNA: TGTGCCAGCAGTTACCTTCAGGGGGCCCACTACGAGCAGTACTTC.

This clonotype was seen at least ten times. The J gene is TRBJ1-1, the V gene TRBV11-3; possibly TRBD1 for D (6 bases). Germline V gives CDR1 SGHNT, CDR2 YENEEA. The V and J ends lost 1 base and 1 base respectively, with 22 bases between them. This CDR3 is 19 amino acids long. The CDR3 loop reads CASSLGSWWTDVANTEAFF. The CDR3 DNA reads TGTGCCAGCAGCTTAGGGAGTTGGTGGACAGATGTAGCGAACACTGAAGCTTTCTTT.

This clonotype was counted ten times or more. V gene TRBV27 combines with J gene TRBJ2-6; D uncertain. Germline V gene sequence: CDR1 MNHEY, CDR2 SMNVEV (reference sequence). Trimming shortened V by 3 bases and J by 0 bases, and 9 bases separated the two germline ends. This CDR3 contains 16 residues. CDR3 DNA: TGTGCCAGCAGTTTGAACCGACCCTCTGGGGCCAACGTCCTGACTTTC. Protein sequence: CASSLNRPSGANVLTF. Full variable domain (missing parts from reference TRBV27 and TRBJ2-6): EAQVTQNPRYLITVTGKKLTVTCSQNMNHEYMSWYRQDPGLGLRQIYYSMNVEVTDKGDVPEGYKVSRKEKRNFPLILESPSPNQTSLYFCASSLNRPSGANVLTFGAGSRLTVL.

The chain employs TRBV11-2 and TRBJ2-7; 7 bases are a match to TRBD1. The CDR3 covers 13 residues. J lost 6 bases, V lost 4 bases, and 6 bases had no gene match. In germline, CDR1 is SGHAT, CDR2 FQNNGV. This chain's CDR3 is CASSWDRTFEQYF. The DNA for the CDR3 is TGTGCCAGCAGCTGGGACAGAACCTTCGAGCAGTACTTC.

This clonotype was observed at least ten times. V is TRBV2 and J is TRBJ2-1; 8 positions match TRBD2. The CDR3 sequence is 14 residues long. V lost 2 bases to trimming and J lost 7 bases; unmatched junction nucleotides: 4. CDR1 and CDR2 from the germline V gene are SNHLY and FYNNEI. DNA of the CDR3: TGTGCCAGCAGTGAAAGGTTAGCGGGGAATGAGCAGTTCTTC. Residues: CASSERLAGNEQFF.

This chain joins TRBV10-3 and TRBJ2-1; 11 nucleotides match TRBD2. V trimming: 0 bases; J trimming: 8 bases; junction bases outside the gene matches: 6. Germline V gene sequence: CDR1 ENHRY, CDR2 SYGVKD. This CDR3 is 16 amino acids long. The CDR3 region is CAISESTSGSWHEQFF. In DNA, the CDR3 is TGTGCCATCAGTGAGTCCACTAGCGGGAGTTGGCATGAGCAGTTCTTC.

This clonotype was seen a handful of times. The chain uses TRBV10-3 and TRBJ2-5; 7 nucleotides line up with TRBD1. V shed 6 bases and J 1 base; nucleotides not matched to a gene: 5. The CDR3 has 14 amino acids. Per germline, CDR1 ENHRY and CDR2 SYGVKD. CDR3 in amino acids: CAISTGTAQETQYF. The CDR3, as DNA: TGTGCCATCAGCACCGGGACAGCCCAAGAGACCCAGTACTTC.

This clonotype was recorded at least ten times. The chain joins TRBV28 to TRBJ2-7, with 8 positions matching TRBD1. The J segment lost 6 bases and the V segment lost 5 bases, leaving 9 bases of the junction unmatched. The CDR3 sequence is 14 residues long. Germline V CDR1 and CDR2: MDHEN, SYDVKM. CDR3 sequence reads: CASSIRTGPTEQYF. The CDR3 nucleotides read TGTGCCAGCAGTATAAGGACAGGGCCTACCGAGCAGTACTTC.

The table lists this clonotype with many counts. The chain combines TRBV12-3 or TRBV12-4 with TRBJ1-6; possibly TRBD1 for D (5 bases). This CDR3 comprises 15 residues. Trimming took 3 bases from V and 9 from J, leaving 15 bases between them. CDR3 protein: CASSFGSHGGSPLHF. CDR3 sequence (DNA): TGTGCCAGCAGTTTTGGGTCCCACGGGGGTTCACCCCTCCACTTT.

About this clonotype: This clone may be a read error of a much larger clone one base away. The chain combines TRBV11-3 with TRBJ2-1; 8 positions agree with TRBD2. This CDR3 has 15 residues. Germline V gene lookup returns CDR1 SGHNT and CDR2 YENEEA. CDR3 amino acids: CASGLAGIPPYEQFF. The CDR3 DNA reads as TGTGCCAGCGGCTTAGCGGGAATCCCCCCCTATGAGCAGTTCTTC.

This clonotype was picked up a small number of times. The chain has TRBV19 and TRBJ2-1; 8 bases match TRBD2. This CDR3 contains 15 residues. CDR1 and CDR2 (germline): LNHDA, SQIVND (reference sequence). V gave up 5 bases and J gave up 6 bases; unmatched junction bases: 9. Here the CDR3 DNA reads TGTGCCAGTAGTGAAGGGCCGGGAGGGGTCAATGAGCAGTTCTTC. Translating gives CASSEGPGGVNEQFF.

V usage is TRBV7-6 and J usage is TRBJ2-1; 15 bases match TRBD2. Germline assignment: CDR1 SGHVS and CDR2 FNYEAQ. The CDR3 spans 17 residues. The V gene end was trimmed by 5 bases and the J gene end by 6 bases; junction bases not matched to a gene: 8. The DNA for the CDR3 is TGTGCCAGCAGCCCCGGACTAGCGGGAGGGCCTGTCAATGAGCAGTTCTTC. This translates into CASSPGLAGGPVNEQFF.